Listed below are T cell receptor beta chains from one sample, sequenced in a study of cytomegalovirus exposure and HLA in healthy donors. Produced via immunoSEQ multiplex PCR; TCRdb's table is partial and in-frame only. This sample carries 150,000 to 250,000 clones, approximately 79% of them seen once, and the ten largest clones take approximately 1.5%. The sample taken for sequencing was PBMCs. Receptor source: a girl aged 5-17 years in good health and CMV-seropositive. CDR3s include the opening cysteine and the closing phenylalanine or tryptophan. Each record gives: J gene, V gene, D gene, clone size, CDR3 DNA, CDR3 protein. A D gene is named only where the DNA matches it firmly. Clone size is given for some rows only: seen once, a few or many times, or a class if the clone is expanded.

J: TRBJ1-4
V: TRBV2
D: NA
size: NA
DNA: TGTGCCAGCAGTGGGCCAGGTCGTAATGAAAAACTGTTTTTT
CDR3: CASSGPGRNEKLFF

J: TRBJ1-2
V: TRBV5-1
D: TRBD1
size: NA
DNA: TGCGCCAGCAGCTTCCTGGGACAGGGGACTTCTAACTATGGCTACACCTTC
CDR3: CASSFLGQGTSNYGYTF

J: TRBJ1-2
V: TRBV11-2
D: TRBD1
size: once
DNA: TGTGCCAGCAGCTTGCGTACAGGGGTTGGCTACACCTTC
CDR3: CASSLRTGVGYTF

J: TRBJ1-1
V: TRBV5-5
D: TRBD1
size: few
DNA: TGTGCCAGCAGCTGGGACAGGGTAGTTGCTGAAGCTTTCTTT
CDR3: CASSWDRVVAEAFF

J: TRBJ2-1
V: TRBV7-9
D: NA
size: NA
DNA: TGTGCCAGCAGCTTAGACAGGCTGAATGAGCAGTTCTTC
CDR3: CASSLDRLNEQFF

J: TRBJ2-1
V: TRBV7-9
D: TRBD2
size: NA
DNA: TGTGCGGGGGGCCTAGCGGGGACTAATGAGCAGTTCTTC
CDR3: CAGGLAGTNEQFF

J: TRBJ2-3
V: TRBV7-2
D: TRBD1
size: NA
DNA: TGTGCCAGCAGCCTCAAGACAGGGTTCACAGATACGCAGTATTTT
CDR3: CASSLKTGFTDTQYF

J: TRBJ2-5
V: TRBV18
D: TRBD1
size: NA
DNA: TGTGCCAGCTCCGGGACAGTCCAAGAGACCCAGTACTTC
CDR3: CASSGTVQETQYF

J: TRBJ1-2
V: TRBV6-5
D: TRBD1
size: NA
DNA: TGTGCCAGCAGTTGGGATAGACAGGGTCCTAGGGGCTACACCTTC
CDR3: CASSWDRQGPRGYTF

J: TRBJ2-1
V: TRBV7-2
D: TRBD1
size: NA
DNA: TGTGCCAGCAGCCAACTAATCCGGGACAGGGCCTACAATGAGCAGTTCTTC
CDR3: CASSQLIRDRAYNEQFF

J: TRBJ2-1
V: TRBV11-3
D: NA
size: once
DNA: TGTGCCAGCAGCCCACAGTTAGGTGGTGCCCCGGGGGAGCAGTTCTTC
CDR3: CASSPQLGGAPGEQFF

J: TRBJ1-2
V: TRBV5-8
D: NA
size: few
DNA: TGTGCCAGCAGCTTGTGGGGGCGCGATGGTGGCTACACCTTC
CDR3: CASSLWGRDGGYTF

J: TRBJ2-3
V: TRBV6-5
D: TRBD2
size: NA
DNA: TGTGCCAGCAGTTACGGGGGGGGTAACACAGATACGCAGTATTTT
CDR3: CASSYGGGNTDTQYF

J: TRBJ2-3
V: TRBV9
D: NA
size: NA
DNA: TGTGCCAGCAGCGTAATGGGGCTCACAGATACGCAGTATTTT
CDR3: CASSVMGLTDTQYF

J: TRBJ1-6
V: TRBV25-1
D: TRBD1
size: NA
DNA: TGTGCCAGCAGTGTGGGGACAGGGTCTATGGGCTATTCACCCCTCCACTTT
CDR3: CASSVGTGSMGYSPLHF

J: TRBJ2-1
V: TRBV4-3
D: TRBD1
size: NA
DNA: TGCGCCAGCAGTCTAACCGGGACAGGGGGCCCTGAGCAGTTCTTC
CDR3: CASSLTGTGGPEQFF

J: TRBJ2-3
V: TRBV9
D: TRBD2
size: NA
DNA: TGTGCCAGCAGCGAAATAGCGGGGGCCCTCACAGATACGCAGTATTTT
CDR3: CASSEIAGALTDTQYF

J: TRBJ1-1
V: TRBV5-1
D: TRBD1
size: NA
DNA: TGCGCCAGCAGCTTGGGACAGGGGGCGATTGAAGCTTTCTTT
CDR3: CASSLGQGAIEAFF

J: TRBJ1-2
V: TRBV28
D: NA
size: NA
DNA: TGTGCCATCCTTGGACAAGTATATGGCTACACCTTC
CDR3: CAILGQVYGYTF

J: TRBJ1-5
V: TRBV15
D: TRBD1
size: NA
DNA: TGTGCCACCAGCCAGGACAGGGGACGCGATCAGCCCCAGCATTTT
CDR3: CATSQDRGRDQPQHF

J: TRBJ2-7
V: TRBV7-2
D: NA
size: NA
DNA: TGTGCCAGCAGCACCGCGACTGACCGGCCCTACGAGCAGTACTTC
CDR3: CASSTATDRPYEQYF

J: TRBJ1-6
V: TRBV5-1
D: TRBD1
size: few
DNA: TGCGCCAGCAGCGCCATGGGACAGGGAAGGAATTCACCCCTCCACTTT
CDR3: CASSAMGQGRNSPLHF

J: TRBJ2-3
V: TRBV7-9
D: TRBD1
size: NA
DNA: TGTGCCAGCAGCCTCGGACAGGGGGCCCCAGATACGCAGTATTTT
CDR3: CASSLGQGAPDTQYF

J: TRBJ1-2
V: TRBV21-1
D: NA
size: NA
DNA: TGTGCCAGCAGCAAAAGGAGGGGAAGTATAGGCGTGACGTGCTATGGCTACACCTTC
CDR3: CASSKRRGSIGVTCYGYTF